Below are 18 T cell receptor beta chains sequenced from a single sample in a study of T cell changes during pregnancy in multiple sclerosis. Generated by immunoSEQ multiplex PCR, the TCRdb table keeps only in-frame clones and is missing some. The sample lists about 76,000 clones, roughly 93% seen once, with 2.5% to 3% in the top ten. This specimen consisted of peripheral blood, obtained in the second trimester of pregnancy. All receptors come from a female donor with multiple sclerosis, enrolled in a pregnancy study.

V and J are TRBV27 and TRBJ2-1; 9 nucleotides match TRBD2. Looked up from germline, CDR1 is MNHEY and CDR2 is SMNVEV (reference sequence). V dropped 5 bases and J dropped 7; count of bases not matched to a gene: 6. The CDR3 has 14 residues. CDR3 in amino acids: CASSPGLAVNEQFF. CDR3 DNA sequence: TGTGCCAGCAGTCCGGGACTAGCCGTTAATGAGCAGTTCTTC.

The gene calls are TRBV2 and TRBJ2-5, with 10 positions matching TRBD2. Germline trimming cut 4 bases from V and 5 bases from J; bases unmatched to any gene: 13. The germline gives CDR1 SNHLY, CDR2 FYNNEI. The CDR3 loop spans 17 amino acids. The CDR3 DNA follows: TGTGCCAGCAGTGCAGGTTTAGCGGGAGGAGGGGAGGAGACCCAGTACTTC. Amino acids: CASSAGLAGGGEETQYF.

V gene TRBV6-5 combines with J gene TRBJ1-1, with D tentatively TRBD1 (6 bases). The V gene's germline CDR1 is MNHEY and CDR2 SVGAGI. V gave up 5 bases and J gave up 6 bases, with 13 bases separating them. The CDR3 sequence is 13 residues long. CDR3 nucleotide sequence: TGTGCCAGCAGTAAGGGGGTCGGCCCTGAAGCTTTCTTT. Protein: CASSKGVGPEAFF.

This chain uses TRBV7-7 with TRBJ2-5; TRBD1 is a possible D gene (5 bases). This CDR3 comprises 16 residues. Germline loops: CDR1 SSHAT, CDR2 FNYEAQ (reference sequence). V lost 2 bases, J lost 3 bases, and 16 bases lay in between. The CDR3 is CASSLLPRAPKETQYF. The DNA for the CDR3 is TGTGCCAGCAGCTTACTTCCCAGGGCGCCAAAAGAGACCCAGTACTTC.

This chain uses TRBV15 with TRBJ2-1; D not certain. The CDR3 has 17 amino acids. Deletions cut 2 bases from V and 6 bases from J, with 20 bases between. Germline values: CDR1 LNHNV, CDR2 YYDKDF (reference sequence). This chain's CDR3 is CATSRNHRFQPPNEQFF. The CDR3 DNA is TGTGCCACCAGCAGAAACCACCGGTTCCAACCGCCCAATGAGCAGTTCTTC.

The rearrangement uses TRBV7-8 and TRBJ1-5, with 10 nucleotides matching TRBD1. V dropped 1 base and J dropped 3; count of bases not matched to a gene: 12. CDR1 SGHVS and CDR2 FQNEAQ come from the germline V gene. This CDR3 spans 19 amino acids. The DNA of the CDR3 is TGTGCCAGCAGCTTAGTCCCTCGAGGACAGGGGGGGGCCAATCAGCCCCAGCATTTT. Translation gives CASSLVPRGQGGANQPQHF. The complete variable domain, with remaining parts taken from reference TRBV7-8 and TRBJ1-5, reads GAGVSQSPRYKVAKRGQDVALRCDPISGHVSLFWYQQALGQGPEFLTYFQNEAQLDKSGLPSDRFFAERPEGSVSTLKIQRTQQEDSAVYLCASSLVPRGQGGANQPQHFGDGTRLSIL.

The chain couples TRBV19 to TRBJ1-6, with D possibly TRBD1 on 5 matching bases. The germline V gene encodes CDR1 LNHDA and CDR2 SQIVND (reference sequence). V lost 6 bases to trimming and J lost 7 bases, with 19 bases between them. The CDR3 has 16 amino acids. The CDR3 sequence: CASRPAKVGPNSPLHF. CDR3 nucleotide sequence: TGTGCCAGTAGACCCGCGAAAGTGGGGCCCAATTCACCCCTCCACTTT.

This chain joins TRBV5-6 and TRBJ2-1, with TRBD1 matching 7 bases. This CDR3 is 15 amino acids long. Germline loops: CDR1 SGHDT, CDR2 YYEEEE. Trimming cost V 0 bases and J 4 bases; bases outside gene matches: 4. CDR3 nucleotides: TGTGCCAGCAGCTTGGCCCGGACAGGTTACAATGAGCAGTTCTTC. Translated: CASSLARTGYNEQFF.

The V and J genes are TRBV1 and TRBJ1-2. TRBV1 is an annotated pseudogene. The length of the CDR3 is 10 residues. The CDR3 DNA sequence: TGCACCAGCAGGCGGTCCGGCTACACCTTC. It specifies CTSRRSGYTF.

The V call is TRBV29-1, the J call TRBJ2-5; a possible D gene is TRBD2 (6 bases). Germline CDR1 and CDR2: SQVTM and ANQGSEA. The CDR3 runs 12 residues. V was pared by 7 bases and J by 1 base, with 10 bases between. CDR3 in amino acids: CSAGTFQETQYF. The CDR3 bases are TGCAGCGCCGGGACTTTCCAAGAGACCCAGTACTTC.

V and J are TRBV27 and TRBJ2-5; TRBD2 agrees at 10 bases. V was pared by 10 bases and J by 5 bases, with 4 bases of the junction left unmatched. CDR3 length: 12 residues. Germline V gene data show CDR1 as MNHEY and CDR2 as SMNVEV (reference sequence). As DNA, the CDR3 is TGTGCCACCCAGACTAGCGGGGAGACCCAGTACTTC. It translates to CATQTSGETQYF.

The J gene is TRBJ2-5, the V gene TRBV5-6; D call uncertain. CDR1 and CDR2 from the germline V gene are SGHDT and YYEEEE. This CDR3 is 13 amino acids long. The ends were cut back, 0 bases at V and 2 bases at J, with 5 bases in the middle. The CDR3 nucleotides are TGTGCCAGCAGCTTGGGGCAACAAGAGACCCAGTACTTC. This gives the protein CASSLGQQETQYF. The variable domain in full, with the rest retrieved from reference TRBV5-6 and TRBJ2-5, is DAGVTQSPTHLIKTRGQQVTLRCSPKSGHDTVSWYQQALGQGPQFIFQYYEEEERQRGNFPDRFSGHQFPNYSSELNVNALLLGDSALYLCASSLGQQETQYFGPGTRLLVL.

This clone was detected only once. V is TRBV9 and J is TRBJ2-2; D possibly corresponds to TRBD1 (6 bases). Trimming cost V 0 bases and J 6 bases, with 12 bases left between them. The germline gives CDR1 SGDLS, CDR2 YYNGEE. The CDR3 runs 15 residues. CDR3 amino acids: CASSVATGTAGELFF. The DNA of the CDR3 is TGTGCCAGCAGCGTAGCCACAGGGACGGCCGGGGAGCTGTTTTTT.

This sequence joins TRBV6-1 and TRBJ1-5; D is undetermined. The ends were cut back, 4 bases at V and 0 bases at J, with 10 bases in the middle. This CDR3 has 15 residues. Germline V gene sequence: CDR1 MNHNS, CDR2 SASEGT. As DNA, the CDR3 is TGTGCCAGCAGTGCGGAACGGGTTAGCAATCAGCCCCAGCATTTT. Protein: CASSAERVSNQPQHF.

This chain's CDR3 is CASSFGLAGVYEQYF. CDR3 DNA: TGTGCCAGCAGTTTCGGACTAGCGGGAGTATACGAGCAGTACTTC. The rearrangement links TRBV6-5 to TRBJ2-7; 13 bases are a match to TRBD2. V was pared by 4 bases and J by 4 bases, with 4 bases of the junction left unmatched. The CDR3 is made up of 15 amino acids. Germline lookup yields CDR1 MNHEY and CDR2 SVGAGI.

This clone is medium-sized. The rearrangement links TRBV5-6 to TRBJ2-7; D is ambiguous. There are 12 residues in the CDR3. Trimming removed 0 bases from V and 3 bases from J, with 4 bases in between. Germline CDR1 SGHDT, CDR2 YYEEEE. Here the CDR3 reads CASSLGVYEQYF. CDR3 bases: TGTGCCAGCAGCTTGGGAGTCTACGAGCAGTACTTC.

The CDR3 nucleotides are TGTGCCTCGTCGAGGCCGGGAGAGACCCAGTACTTC. This codes for CASSRPGETQYF. This sequence joins TRBV7-6 and TRBJ2-5; D call uncertain. Trimming took off 11 bases at V and 4 bases at J, with 14 bases between the two ends. This CDR3 comprises 12 residues. CDR1 is SGHVS and CDR2 is FNYEAQ in the germline V gene.

This clone was seen a few times. J is TRBJ1-1 and V is TRBV7-9; D unresolved. V was cut by 5 bases and J by 4 bases, with 14 bases left in between. Germline assignment: CDR1 SEHNR and CDR2 FQNEAQ (reference sequence). The CDR3 has 14 amino acids. As DNA, the CDR3 is TGTGCCAGCAGCCACTACGGGGTAGGCACTGAAGCTTTCTTT. It encodes CASSHYGVGTEAFF.